The rows below give T cell receptor beta chains drawn from one sample of a study of blood T cell repertoires in COVID-19. Only in-frame clones appear in the TCRdb table, and some are missing; sequencing was by immunoSEQ multiplex PCR. The table lists about 240,000 clones, about 82% of them singletons. The sequenced sample was peripheral blood. All receptors come from a woman aged 60 to 75 with active or convalescent COVID-19. The CDR3 runs from the conserved cysteine through the conserved F or W. The order of the fields is clone size, J gene, D gene, V gene, CDR3 DNA, CDR3 protein. A D gene is named only where the DNA matches it firmly. Clone size is given for some rows only: seen once, a few or many times, or a class if the clone is expanded.

clone_size: -; j_call: TRBJ2-5; d_call: TRBD2; v_call: TRBV4-2; cdr3_nt: TGTGCCAGCAGCCAAGGCCCGACTAGCGGGGGACAAGAGACCCAGTACTTC; cdr3_aa: CASSQGPTSGGQETQYF
clone_size: -; j_call: TRBJ2-2; d_call: TRBD1; v_call: TRBV5-1; cdr3_nt: TGCGCCAGCAGACGGGGACAGGGGGCAATCGGGGAGCTGTTTTTT; cdr3_aa: CASRRGQGAIGELFF
clone_size: few; j_call: TRBJ1-5; d_call: TRBD1; v_call: TRBV5-6; cdr3_nt: TGTGCCAGCAGCCTCTTAAAGCGGGACAGGGAGAATCAGCCCCAGCATTTT; cdr3_aa: CASSLLKRDRENQPQHF
clone_size: -; j_call: TRBJ1-6; d_call: -; v_call: TRBV29-1; cdr3_nt: TGCAGCGTTGAGGTCACAGGGAATTCACCCCTCCACTTT; cdr3_aa: CSVEVTGNSPLHF
clone_size: -; j_call: TRBJ2-1; d_call: -; v_call: TRBV5-1; cdr3_nt: TGCGCCAGCAGCTTGTTATTGACTACAAATTACAATGAGCAGTTCTTC; cdr3_aa: CASSLLLTTNYNEQFF
clone_size: -; j_call: TRBJ2-2; d_call: -; v_call: TRBV19; cdr3_nt: TGTGCCAGTAGTATAGGGGCACGAACAGGAGGGGAGCTGTTTTTT; cdr3_aa: CASSIGARTGGELFF
clone_size: -; j_call: TRBJ2-1; d_call: TRBD2; v_call: TRBV6-5; cdr3_nt: TGTGCCAGCATCGCGCGGGGGAGCTACAATGAGCAGTTCTTC; cdr3_aa: CASIARGSYNEQFF
clone_size: -; j_call: TRBJ2-2; d_call: TRBD1; v_call: TRBV10-2; cdr3_nt: TGCGCCAGCACCATAGGGACAGGGGATGGCGGGGAGCTGTTTTTT; cdr3_aa: CASTIGTGDGGELFF
clone_size: -; j_call: TRBJ1-5; d_call: -; v_call: TRBV4-1; cdr3_nt: TGCGCCAGCAGCCAAGCCTGGACAGCCAATCAGCCCCAGCATTTT; cdr3_aa: CASSQAWTANQPQHF
clone_size: once; j_call: TRBJ2-1; d_call: -; v_call: TRBV24-1; cdr3_nt: TGTGCCACCAGTGATCCCGCGGGCTCGCCTTCCTACAATGAGCAGTTCTTC; cdr3_aa: CATSDPAGSPSYNEQFF
clone_size: few; j_call: TRBJ1-6; d_call: TRBD1; v_call: TRBV5-1; cdr3_nt: TGCGCCAGCAGTCAGGGACAGGGTGGATACTATAATTCACCCCTCCACTTT; cdr3_aa: CASSQGQGGYYNSPLHF
clone_size: -; j_call: TRBJ2-7; d_call: TRBD1; v_call: TRBV11-2; cdr3_nt: TGTGCCAGCAGCGCGAACCCCCGGGACAGAAACTACGAGCAGTACTTC; cdr3_aa: CASSANPRDRNYEQYF
clone_size: -; j_call: TRBJ2-5; d_call: -; v_call: TRBV28; cdr3_nt: TGTGCCAGCAGTTTGGGCGGGTTAGAGACCCAGTACTTC; cdr3_aa: CASSLGGLETQYF
clone_size: -; j_call: TRBJ2-3; d_call: TRBD2; v_call: TRBV9; cdr3_nt: TGTGCCAGCAGCCCCATGGGGGGACTAGCTGTAGATACGCAGTATTTT; cdr3_aa: CASSPMGGLAVDTQYF
clone_size: -; j_call: TRBJ1-3; d_call: -; v_call: TRBV18; cdr3_nt: TGTGCCAGCTCACCGTCCGGGGCTGGAAACACCATATATTTT; cdr3_aa: CASSPSGAGNTIYF
clone_size: -; j_call: TRBJ2-3; d_call: -; v_call: TRBV6-1; cdr3_nt: TGTGCCAGCAGTGAGATGCCGGGACACGGAGGAGGGGGGGCGCAGTATTTT; cdr3_aa: CASSEMPGHGGGGAQYF
clone_size: few; j_call: TRBJ1-1; d_call: TRBD1; v_call: TRBV12-3/TRBV12-4; cdr3_nt: TGTGCCATCCAGGGACAGCCGAACACTGAAGCTTTCTTT; cdr3_aa: CAIQGQPNTEAFF
clone_size: few; j_call: TRBJ2-1; d_call: TRBD2; v_call: TRBV11-2; cdr3_nt: TGTGCCAGCAGCTTAGCCGGCCTAGCGGTTTACAATGAGCAGTTCTTC; cdr3_aa: CASSLAGLAVYNEQFF
clone_size: -; j_call: TRBJ2-1; d_call: TRBD1; v_call: TRBV11-2; cdr3_nt: TGTGCCAGCAGCTTAGAATCGGGACAGGACCTCTACAATGAGCAGTTCTTC; cdr3_aa: CASSLESGQDLYNEQFF
clone_size: -; j_call: TRBJ1-1; d_call: -; v_call: TRBV25-1; cdr3_nt: TGTGCCAGCAGTGATGAACTTAGGACTCACACTGAAGCTTTCTTT; cdr3_aa: CASSDELRTHTEAFF